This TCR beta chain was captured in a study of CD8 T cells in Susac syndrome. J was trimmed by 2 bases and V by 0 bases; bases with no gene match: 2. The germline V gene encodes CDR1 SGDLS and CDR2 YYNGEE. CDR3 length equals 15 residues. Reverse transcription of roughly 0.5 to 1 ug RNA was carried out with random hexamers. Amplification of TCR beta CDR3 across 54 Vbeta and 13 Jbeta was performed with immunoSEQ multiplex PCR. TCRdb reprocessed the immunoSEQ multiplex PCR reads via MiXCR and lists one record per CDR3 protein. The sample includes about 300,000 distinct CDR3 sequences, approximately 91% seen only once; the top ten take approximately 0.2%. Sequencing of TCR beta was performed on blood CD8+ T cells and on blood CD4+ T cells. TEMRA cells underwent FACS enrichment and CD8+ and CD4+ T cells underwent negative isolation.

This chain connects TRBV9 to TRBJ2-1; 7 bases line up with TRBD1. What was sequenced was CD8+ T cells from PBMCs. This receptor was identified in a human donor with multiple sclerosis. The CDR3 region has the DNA TGTGCCAGCAGCGTAGGACAGGGCCCCTACAATGAGCAGTTCTTC. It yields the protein CASSVGQGPYNEQFF.